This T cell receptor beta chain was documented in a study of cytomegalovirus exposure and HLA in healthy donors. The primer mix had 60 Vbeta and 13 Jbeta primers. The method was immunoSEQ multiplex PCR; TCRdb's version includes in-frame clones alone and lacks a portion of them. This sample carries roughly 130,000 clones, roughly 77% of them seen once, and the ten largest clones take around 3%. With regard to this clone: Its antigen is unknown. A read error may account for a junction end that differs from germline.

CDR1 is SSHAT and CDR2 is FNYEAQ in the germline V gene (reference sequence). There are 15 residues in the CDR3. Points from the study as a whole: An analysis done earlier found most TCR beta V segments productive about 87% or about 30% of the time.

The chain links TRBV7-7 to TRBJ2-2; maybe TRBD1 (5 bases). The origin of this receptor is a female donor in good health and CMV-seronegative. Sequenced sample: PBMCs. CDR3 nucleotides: TGTGCTAGCAGCTTGGGGCAAGCGAACACCGGGGAGCTGTTTTTT. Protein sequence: CASSLGQANTGELFF.